This TCR beta chain was sequenced for a study of shared clonotypes between healthy human individuals. Every subset's genomic DNA went evenly onto several immunoSEQ plates. Sequencing used immunoSEQ multiplex PCR; TCRdb keeps in-frame clones, though not all of them. The sample includes over a million clones, more than 95% seen only once; the top ten take roughly 1.2%. The length of the CDR3 is 13 residues. Looked up from germline, CDR1 is SEHNR and CDR2 is FQNEAQ (reference sequence). Trimming removed 1 base from V and 9 bases from J, with 10 bases in between. This clonotype was sampled from a man aged 30 to 45 in good health. The chain joins TRBV7-9 to TRBJ2-1; D is perhaps TRBD2 (6 bases). The sequenced material came from naive CD4+ T cells sorted from blood. Specified subset: CD45RA+ positively selected. As DNA, the CDR3 is TGTGCCAGCAGCTTAGAGGTGGGGGGTGAGCAGTTCTTC. As protein: CASSLEVGGEQFF. Using reference TRBV7-9 and TRBJ2-1 for the parts outside the CDR3, the full variable domain is DTGVSQNPRHKITKRGQNVTFRCDPISEHNRLYWYRQTLGQGPEFLTYFQNEAQLEKSRLLSDRFSAERPKGSFSTLEIQRTEQGDSAMYLCASSLEVGGEQFFGPGTRLTVL.